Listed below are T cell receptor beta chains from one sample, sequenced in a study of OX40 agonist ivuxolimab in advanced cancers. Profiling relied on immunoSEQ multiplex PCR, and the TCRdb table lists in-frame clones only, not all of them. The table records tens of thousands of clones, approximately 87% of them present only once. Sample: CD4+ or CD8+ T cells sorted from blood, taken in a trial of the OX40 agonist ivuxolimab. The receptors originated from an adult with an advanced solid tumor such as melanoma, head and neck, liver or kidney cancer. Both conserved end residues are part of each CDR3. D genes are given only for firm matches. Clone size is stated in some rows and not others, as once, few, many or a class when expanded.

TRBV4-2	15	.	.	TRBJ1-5	TGTGCCAGCAGCCCCTCGGGGGGCCAGAATCAGCCCCAGCATTTT	CASSPSGGQNQPQHF
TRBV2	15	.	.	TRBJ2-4	TGTGCCAGCAGTGGGGAACAGGCGCAAAAAAACATTCAGTACTTC	CASSGEQAQKNIQYF
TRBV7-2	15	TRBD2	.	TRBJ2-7	TGTGCCAGCAGCAGCTCCGGGGGGGGAGCGTGGGAGCAGTACTTC	CASSSSGGGAWEQYF
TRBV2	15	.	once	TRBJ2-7	TGTGCCAGCAGTGAATCCTTGGATAGCTCCTACGAGCAGTACTTC	CASSESLDSSYEQYF
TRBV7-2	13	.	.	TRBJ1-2	TGTGCCAGCAGCCTTAGCGCGGACTATGGCTACACCTTC	CASSLSADYGYTF
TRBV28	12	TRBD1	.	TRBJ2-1	TGTGCCACCGGACAGGGCGGCAATGAGCAGTTCTTC	CATGQGGNEQFF
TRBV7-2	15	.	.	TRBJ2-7	TGTGCCAGCAGCTTAGTCGGCCCGGCCTCCTACGAGCAGTACTTC	CASSLVGPASYEQYF
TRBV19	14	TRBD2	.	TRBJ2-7	TGTGCCAGTGGGAATAGCGGGAAATCTGTCGAGCAGTACTTC	CASGNSGKSVEQYF
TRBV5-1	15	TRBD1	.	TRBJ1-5	TGCGCCAGCAGCGAGGGGGCGGGAAGCAATCAGCCCCAGCATTTT	CASSEGAGSNQPQHF
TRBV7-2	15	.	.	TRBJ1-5	TGTGCCAGCAGCGGGCCGGGGGGGAGCAATCAGCCCCAGCATTTT	CASSGPGGSNQPQHF
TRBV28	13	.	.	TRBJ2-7	TGTGCCAGCAGTTTGCAGGTTACCTACGAGCAGTACTTC	CASSLQVTYEQYF
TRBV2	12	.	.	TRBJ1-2	TGTGCCAGCAGGACAGATAACTATGGCTACACCTTC	CASRTDNYGYTF
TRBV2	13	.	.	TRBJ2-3	TGTGCCAGCAGTGAACCCAGGGCAGATACGCAGTATTTT	CASSEPRADTQYF
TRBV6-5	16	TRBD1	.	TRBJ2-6	TGTGCCAGCAGTTACTCGGGACAGGCTGGGGCCAACGTCCTGACTTTC	CASSYSGQAGANVLTF
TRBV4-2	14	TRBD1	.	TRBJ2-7	TGTGCCAGCAGCCGGAAAGACAGGGACTACGAGCAGTACTTC	CASSRKDRDYEQYF
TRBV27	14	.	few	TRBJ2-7	TGTGCCAGCAGTTCTTTCGGGGGTAGCGACGAGCAGTACTTC	CASSSFGGSDEQYF
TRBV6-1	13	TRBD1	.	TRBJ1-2	TGTGCCAGCAGTAACGACAGGGGGTTAGGCTACACCTTC	CASSNDRGLGYTF
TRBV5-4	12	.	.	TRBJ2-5	TGTGCCAGCAGCTTGCCACAAGAGACCCAGTACTTC	CASSLPQETQYF
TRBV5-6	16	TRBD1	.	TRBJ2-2	TGTGCCAGCCTCCTTACGGGACAGGGTTGGACCGGGGAGCTGTTTTTT	CASLLTGQGWTGELFF
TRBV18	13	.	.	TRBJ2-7	TGTGCCAGCTCACTCGGACAGAGCTACGAGCAGTACTTC	CASSLGQSYEQYF
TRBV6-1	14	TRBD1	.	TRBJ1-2	TGTGCCAGCAGTGAGGCAGGGGGCGGCTATGGCTACACCTTC	CASSEAGGGYGYTF
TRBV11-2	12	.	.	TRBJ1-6	TGTGCCAGCAGCCCGGTGCATTCACCCCTCCACTTT	CASSPVHSPLHF
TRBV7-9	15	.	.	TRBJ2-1	TGTGCCACCAATCCCCGGTTAGACTCCTACAATGAGCAGTTCTTC	CATNPRLDSYNEQFF
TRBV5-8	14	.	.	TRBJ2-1	TGTGCCAGCAGCTTGGGGCCCCCGAGGGATGAGCAGTTCTTC	CASSLGPPRDEQFF
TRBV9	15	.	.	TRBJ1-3	TGTGCCAGCAGCGTAAACGCCAACTCTGGAAACACCATATATTTT	CASSVNANSGNTIYF
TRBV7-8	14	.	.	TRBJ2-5	TGTGCCAGCAGCCCAGGACAGTACCAAGAGACCCAGTACTTC	CASSPGQYQETQYF
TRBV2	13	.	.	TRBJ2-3	TGTGCCAGCACAGGCAGGCCTGGAGATACGCAGTATTTT	CASTGRPGDTQYF
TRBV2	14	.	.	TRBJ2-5	TGTGCCAGCAGTGTCAGGGAGAACCAAGAGACCCAGTACTTC	CASSVRENQETQYF
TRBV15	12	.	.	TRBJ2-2	TGTGCCACCAGCATCTACACCGGGGAGCTGTTTTTT	CATSIYTGELFF
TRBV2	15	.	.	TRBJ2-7	TGTGCCAGCAGGGCCCTAACAAGCCCCACCGACGAGCAGTACTTC	CASRALTSPTDEQYF
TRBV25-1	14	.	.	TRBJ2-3	TGTGCCAGCAGCCGAACTAGCAAGGTAGATACGCAGTATTTT	CASSRTSKVDTQYF
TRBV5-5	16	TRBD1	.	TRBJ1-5	TGTGCCAGCAGCTTCTTCGGGACAGGGAGCAATCAGCCCCAGCATTTT	CASSFFGTGSNQPQHF
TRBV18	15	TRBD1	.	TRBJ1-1	TGTGCCAGCTCAGGGCGACAGGGACCCATAACTGAAGCTTTCTTT	CASSGRQGPITEAFF
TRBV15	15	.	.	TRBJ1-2	TGTGCCACCAGCAAAAATCTAAACCCAGGGAGCGGCTACACCTTC	CATSKNLNPGSGYTF
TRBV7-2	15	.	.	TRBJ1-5	TGTGCCAGCAGCTTAATGGCAGGCAGCAATCAGCCCCAGCATTTT	CASSLMAGSNQPQHF
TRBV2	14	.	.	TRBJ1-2	TGTGCCAGCACTCAGGGTAATGCTAACTATGGCTACACCTTC	CASTQGNANYGYTF
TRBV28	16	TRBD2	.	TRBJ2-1	TGTGCCAGCAGTAATGGGGGAGCGGGAGGGCCCCATGAGCAGTTCTTC	CASSNGGAGGPHEQFF
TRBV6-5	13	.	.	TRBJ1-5	TGTGCCAGCAGATTGGACAGCAATCAGCCCCAGCATTTT	CASRLDSNQPQHF
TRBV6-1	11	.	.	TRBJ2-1	TGTGCCAGCAGTAGGGGTTATGAGCAGTTCTTC	CASSRGYEQFF
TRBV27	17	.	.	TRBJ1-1	TGTGCCAGCAGTTTACGTACGACTCAGGGTTGGAACACTGAAGCTTTCTTT	CASSLRTTQGWNTEAFF
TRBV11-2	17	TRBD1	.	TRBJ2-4	TGTGCCAGCAGCTTATTGGCCCTGCCGGGACAGGGAAACATTCAGTACTTC	CASSLLALPGQGNIQYF
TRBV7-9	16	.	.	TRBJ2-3	TGTGCCAGCAGCTTAGGGGGGAAGGGGCTGGGAGATACGCAGTATTTT	CASSLGGKGLGDTQYF
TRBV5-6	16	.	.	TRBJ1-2	TGTGCCAGCAGCTTGGGCGGGGCAGGGCCCCAATCTGGCTACACCTTC	CASSLGGAGPQSGYTF
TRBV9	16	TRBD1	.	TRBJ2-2	TGTGCCAGCAGCCCCCAGGCAGGGGGTTTCGCCGGGGAGCTGTTTTTT	CASSPQAGGFAGELFF
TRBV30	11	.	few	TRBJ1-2	TGTGCCTGGATGAGGGACTATGGCTACACCTTC	CAWMRDYGYTF
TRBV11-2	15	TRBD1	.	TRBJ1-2	TGTGCCAGCAGCTTCACAGGGGGCGCGGGCTATGGCTACACCTTC	CASSFTGGAGYGYTF
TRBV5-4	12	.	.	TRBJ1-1	TGTGCCAGCAGCTTGGCCACAGCAGAAGCTTTCTTT	CASSLATAEAFF
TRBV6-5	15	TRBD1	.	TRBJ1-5	TGTGCCAGCAGTCGACAGGGGGAACCAACTCAGCCCCAGCATTTT	CASSRQGEPTQPQHF
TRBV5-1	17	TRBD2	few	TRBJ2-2	TGCGCCAGCAGCTTGGCCGGGGGGGCCACCAACACCGGGGAGCTGTTTTTT	CASSLAGGATNTGELFF
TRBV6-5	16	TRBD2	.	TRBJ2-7	TGTGCCAGCAGTTACATAGGAAGCGGGAGGTCCTACGAGCAGTACTTC	CASSYIGSGRSYEQYF
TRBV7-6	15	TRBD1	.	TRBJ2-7	TGTGCCAGCAGCTTACGGGGCGGACAGGTCTACGAGCAGTACTTC	CASSLRGGQVYEQYF
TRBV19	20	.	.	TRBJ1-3	TGTGCCAGTAGTACCACCCGGGGGGACACTTACCTGCTCTCTGGAAACACCATATATTTT	CASSTTRGDTYLLSGNTIYF
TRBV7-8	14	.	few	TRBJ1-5	TGTGCCAGCAGCTTAGCCGTTAGCAATCAGCCCCAGCATTTT	CASSLAVSNQPQHF
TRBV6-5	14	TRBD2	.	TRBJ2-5	TGTGCCAGCAGTCCGGGGGGGATCCAAGAGACCCAGTACTTC	CASSPGGIQETQYF
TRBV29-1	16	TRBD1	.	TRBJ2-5	TGCAGCGTTGAAGACCCCAAGAGGACAGGGCGAGAGACCCAGTACTTC	CSVEDPKRTGRETQYF
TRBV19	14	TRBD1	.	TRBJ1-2	TGTGCCAGTAGTAGACAGGGGGCTAACTATGGCTACACCTTC	CASSRQGANYGYTF
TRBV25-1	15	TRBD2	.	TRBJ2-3	TGTGCCAGCAGTGTAGGAGCGGGAAGTGGGGATACGCAGTATTTT	CASSVGAGSGDTQYF
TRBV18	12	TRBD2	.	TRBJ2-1	TGTGCCAGCTCACCGGGAGGGGATGAGCAGTTCTTC	CASSPGGDEQFF
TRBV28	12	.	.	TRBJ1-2	TGTGCCACTAAAGGGTCGAACTATGGCTACACCTTC	CATKGSNYGYTF
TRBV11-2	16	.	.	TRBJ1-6	TGTGCCAGCAGCTTAGGTCTAACCAGGGAGGGCTCACCCCTCCACTTT	CASSLGLTREGSPLHF